This T cell receptor (beta chain) was recovered during a study of blood T cell repertoires in COVID-19. On the study more broadly: T cells, B-cell-depleted T cells, or PBMCs provided the cDNA or gDNA that served as material.

Some clones are missing from TCRdb's copy, which holds only in-frame ones; the method was immunoSEQ multiplex PCR. The table lists around 120,000 clones, 82% of them singletons. This clone was counted a few times. With 7 bases clipped from V and 4 bases from J, the junction kept 4 bases outside the gene matches. CDR1 and CDR2 (germline): SNHLY, FYNNEI. The CDR3 spans 12 residues. This chain links TRBV2 with TRBJ2-7, with 7 bases identical to TRBD2. The clonotype comes from a man aged 65 to 79 with active or convalescent COVID-19. The sequencing input was peripheral blood. The DNA for the CDR3 is TGTGCCAGCAAAAGCGGGGAATACGAGCAGTACTTC. It yields the protein CASKSGEYEQYF. Supplemented by reference TRBV2 and TRBJ2-7, the full variable domain reads EPEVTQTPSHQVTQMGQEVILRCVPISNHLYFYWYRQILGQKVEFLVSFYNNEISEKSEIFDDQFSVERPDGSNFTLKIRSTKLEDSAMYFCASKSGEYEQYFGPGTRLTVT.